This is a list of T cell receptor beta chains from one sample in a study of identical twins. Via MiXCR, TCRdb re-called the 5' RACE reads, giving one row per CDR3 protein. The data contain some 730,000 distinct CDR3 sequences, about 20% of them singletons. This sample also belongs to another study, concerning T cells expressing NK-cell markers.

Sequencing was done on a sample of PBMCs. These receptor sequences come from a woman under 30 in good health. Each CDR3 is given with its conserved first and last residue. Each record gives: J gene, D gene, V gene, CDR3 protein. D genes are given only for firm matches.

TRBJ2-2	TRBD1	TRBV5-1	CASSTDRGRTGELFF
TRBJ2-3	NA	TRBV18	CASSPPSQGSTDTQYF
TRBJ2-1	NA	TRBV20-1	CSATGPFLGNEQFF
TRBJ2-3	NA	TRBV11-2	CASSFHGDTQYF
TRBJ2-7	TRBD2	TRBV3-1	CASSQEKLAGFSYEQYF
TRBJ2-1	NA	TRBV12-3/TRBV12-4	CASSVSYNEQFF
TRBJ1-1	NA	TRBV5-6	CASSLVGRRPGTEAFF
TRBJ2-1	NA	TRBV24-1	CATSGYNEQFF
TRBJ2-1	NA	TRBV9	CASSVESVYEQFF
TRBJ1-4	NA	TRBV12-3/TRBV12-4	CASSFRTRREKLFF
TRBJ2-6	NA	TRBV18	CASSPATAGANVLTF
TRBJ2-3	NA	TRBV7-2	CASSLREWATQYF
TRBJ2-1	NA	TRBV27	CASSPPGLGQYNEQFF
TRBJ2-1	NA	TRBV6-2/TRBV6-3	CASRGERTYNEQFF
TRBJ2-1	NA	TRBV5-6	CASSPGRASPFYNEQFF
TRBJ2-7	TRBD2	TRBV27	CASRLAFPYEQYF
TRBJ2-3	NA	TRBV7-9	CASRTSSTDTQYF
TRBJ2-3	TRBD2	TRBV2	CASSEIGLAPDTQYF
TRBJ2-3	NA	TRBV7-3	CASSPAGTTDTQYF
TRBJ2-3	NA	TRBV3-1	CASSQGTGPTDTQYF
TRBJ1-5	NA	TRBV7-9	CASSPTVGVNQPQHF
TRBJ2-7	NA	TRBV5-1	CASSLGLKYEQYF
TRBJ2-5	NA	TRBV20-1	CSASPLGKGGQETQYF
TRBJ2-5	NA	TRBV18	CASSPGGGAQGTQYF
TRBJ1-4	NA	TRBV29-1	CSVRMVGDEKLFF
TRBJ2-2	NA	TRBV7-3	CASSPTGDKNTGELFF
TRBJ2-1	NA	TRBV20-1	CSARDPGQGWSLADYNEQFF
TRBJ2-2	TRBD2	TRBV7-2	CASSPTTAGGGELFF
TRBJ2-3	NA	TRBV5-1	CASSSGPSTVQPITTDTQYF
TRBJ2-5	NA	TRBV12-3/TRBV12-4	CASSSGLPETQYF
TRBJ2-7	TRBD2	TRBV5-6	CASSGGTSGPYEQYF
TRBJ2-7	TRBD2	TRBV10-2	CASSGGLANEQYF
TRBJ2-7	TRBD2	TRBV27	CASSQTSGRGSSYEQYF
TRBJ2-1	TRBD1	TRBV6-2/TRBV6-3	CASSYRDRGDYNEQFF
TRBJ2-5	NA	TRBV5-1	CASSIDGKETQYF
TRBJ1-1	NA	TRBV4-3	CASSQEWTMNTEAFF
TRBJ2-7	TRBD1	TRBV7-6	CASSLGGTGDEQYF
TRBJ2-7	NA	TRBV6-5	CASSFIGGSYEQYF
TRBJ2-3	NA	TRBV20-1	CSAEETGTDTQYF
TRBJ2-7	NA	TRBV6-5	CASSYSSGGLYEQYF
TRBJ2-3	TRBD2	TRBV9	CASSVGTSGSTDTQYF
TRBJ2-5	NA	TRBV12-3/TRBV12-4	CASTLVEGTETQYF
TRBJ1-1	NA	TRBV7-6	CASSSGGAWYTEAFF
TRBJ1-5	TRBD1	TRBV5-1	CASSFRGGNQPQHF
TRBJ1-2	TRBD1	TRBV29-1	CSVPPGQGFSGGYTF
TRBJ2-1	NA	TRBV10-3	CAISGGQGGNEQFF
TRBJ2-5	NA	TRBV15	CATSRGGGWKETQYF
TRBJ2-5	NA	TRBV20-1	CSAAQGFQETQYF
TRBJ2-5	NA	TRBV12-3/TRBV12-4	CASSAYPGGSGKETQYF